The clone carrying this T cell receptor beta chain showed up many times. Antigen specificity is unknown. Sorted libraries were derived from about a million CD4+ or CD8+ T cells. The record originates from a study of neurological immune-mediated disorders. The cDNA was produced through 5'RACE with 10-nucleotide random UMIs. TCRdb reanalysed the 5' RACE reads using MiXCR and keeps one entry per CDR3 protein. Among around 31,000 distinct CDR3 sequences listed, roughly 3.7% were seen once. The study's findings and limits: The level of TCR clonal expansion was highest in patients with HTLV-1-associated myelopathy and lowest in multiple sclerosis, where it fell below the level seen in healthy controls.

Germline V gene data show CDR1 as MNHEY and CDR2 as SVGAGI. Trimming took off 5 bases at V and 2 bases at J, with 3 bases between the two ends. The CDR3 sequence is 11 residues long. The clonotype was recovered from a woman between 40 and 55 years old in good health. Sequencing was done on a sample of CD4+ T cells from blood. This chain uses TRBV6-5 with TRBJ1-2; D is ambiguous. CDR3 amino acids: CASSGNYGYTF. The CDR3 nucleotides read TGTGCCAGCAGTGGGAACTATGGCTACACCTTC.